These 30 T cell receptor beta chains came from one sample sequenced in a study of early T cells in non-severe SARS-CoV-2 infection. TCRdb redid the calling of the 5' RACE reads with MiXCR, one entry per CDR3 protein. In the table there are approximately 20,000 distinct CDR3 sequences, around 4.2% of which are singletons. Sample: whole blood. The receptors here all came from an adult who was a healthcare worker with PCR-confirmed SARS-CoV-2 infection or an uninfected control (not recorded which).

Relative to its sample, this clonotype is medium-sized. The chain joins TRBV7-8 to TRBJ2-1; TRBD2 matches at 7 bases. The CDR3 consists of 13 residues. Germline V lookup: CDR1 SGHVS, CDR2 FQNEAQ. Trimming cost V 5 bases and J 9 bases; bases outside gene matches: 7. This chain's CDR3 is CASSIRTGGEQFF. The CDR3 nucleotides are TGTGCCAGCAGCATACGCACGGGGGGTGAGCAGTTCTTC.

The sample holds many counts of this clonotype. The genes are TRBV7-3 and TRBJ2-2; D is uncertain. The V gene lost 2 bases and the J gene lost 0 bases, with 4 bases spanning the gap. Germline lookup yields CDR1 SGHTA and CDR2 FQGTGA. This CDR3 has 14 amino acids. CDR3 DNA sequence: TGTGCCAGCAGCTTAGGAACGAACACCGGGGAGCTGTTTTTT. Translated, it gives CASSLGTNTGELFF. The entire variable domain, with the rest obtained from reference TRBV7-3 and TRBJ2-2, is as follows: GAGVSQTPSNKVTEKGKYVELRCDPISGHTALYWYRQSLGQGPEFLIYFQGTGAADDSGLPNDRFFAVRPEGSVSTLKIQRTERGDSAVYLCASSLGTNTGELFFGEGSRLTVL.

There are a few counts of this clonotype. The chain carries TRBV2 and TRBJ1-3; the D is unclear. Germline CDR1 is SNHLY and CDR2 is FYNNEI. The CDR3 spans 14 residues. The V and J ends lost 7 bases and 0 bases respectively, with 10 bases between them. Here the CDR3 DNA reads TGTGCCAGCAAGGGTGGCCCCTCTGGAAACACCATATATTTT. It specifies CASKGGPSGNTIYF.

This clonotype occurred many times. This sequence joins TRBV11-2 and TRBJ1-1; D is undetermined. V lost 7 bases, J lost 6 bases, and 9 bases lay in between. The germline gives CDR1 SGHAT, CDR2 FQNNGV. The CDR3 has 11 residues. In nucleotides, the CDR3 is TGTGCCAGCACGATGATCGCTGAAGCTTTCTTT. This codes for CASTMIAEAFF.

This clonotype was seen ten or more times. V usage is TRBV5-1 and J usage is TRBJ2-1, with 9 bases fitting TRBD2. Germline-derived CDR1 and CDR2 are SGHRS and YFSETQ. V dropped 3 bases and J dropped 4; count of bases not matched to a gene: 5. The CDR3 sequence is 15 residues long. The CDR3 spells CASSSVAGDYNEQFF. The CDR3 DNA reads TGCGCCAGCAGCTCTGTAGCGGGGGATTACAATGAGCAGTTCTTC.

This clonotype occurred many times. CDR3: CASSLYGRGRAEAFF. The CDR3 DNA reads as TGTGCCAGCAGTTTATATGGCAGGGGAAGGGCTGAAGCTTTCTTT. The chain uses TRBV12-3 or TRBV12-4 and TRBJ1-1, with TRBD1 as a possible D gene (6 bases). The length of the CDR3 is 15 residues. V gave up 2 bases and J gave up 6 bases, with 16 bases separating them.

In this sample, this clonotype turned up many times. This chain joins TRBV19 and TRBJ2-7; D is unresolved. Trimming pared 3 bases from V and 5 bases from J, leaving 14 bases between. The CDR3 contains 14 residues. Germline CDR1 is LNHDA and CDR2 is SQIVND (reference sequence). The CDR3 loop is CASSIQARDNEQYF. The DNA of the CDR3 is TGTGCCAGTAGTATCCAGGCAAGGGATAACGAGCAGTACTTC.

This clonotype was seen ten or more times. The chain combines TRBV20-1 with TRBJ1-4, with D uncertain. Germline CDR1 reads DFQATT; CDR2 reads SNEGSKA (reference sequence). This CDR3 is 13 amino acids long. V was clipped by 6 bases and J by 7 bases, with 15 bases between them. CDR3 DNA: TGCAGTGCAACCAACGGTCCTTCTGAAAAACTGTTTTTT. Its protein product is CSATNGPSEKLFF.

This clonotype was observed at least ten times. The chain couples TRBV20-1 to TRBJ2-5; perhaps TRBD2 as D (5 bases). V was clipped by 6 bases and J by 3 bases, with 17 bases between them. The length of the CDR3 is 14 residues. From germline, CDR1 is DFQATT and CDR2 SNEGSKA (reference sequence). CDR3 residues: CSAEGPSAEETQYF. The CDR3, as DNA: TGCAGTGCCGAAGGTCCGTCAGCGGAAGAGACCCAGTACTTC.

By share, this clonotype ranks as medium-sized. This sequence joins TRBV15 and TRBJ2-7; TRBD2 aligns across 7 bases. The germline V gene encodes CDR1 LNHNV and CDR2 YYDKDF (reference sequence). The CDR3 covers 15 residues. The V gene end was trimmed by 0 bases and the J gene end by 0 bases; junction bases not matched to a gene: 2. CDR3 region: CATSREGGSSYEQYF. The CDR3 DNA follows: TGTGCCACCAGCAGAGAAGGCGGGAGCTCCTACGAGCAGTACTTC.

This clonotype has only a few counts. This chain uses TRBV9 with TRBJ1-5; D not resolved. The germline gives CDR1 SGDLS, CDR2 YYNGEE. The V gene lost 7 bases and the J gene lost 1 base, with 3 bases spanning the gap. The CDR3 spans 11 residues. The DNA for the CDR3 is TGTGCCAGCGGCAGCAATCAGCCCCAGCATTTT. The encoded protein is CASGSNQPQHF.

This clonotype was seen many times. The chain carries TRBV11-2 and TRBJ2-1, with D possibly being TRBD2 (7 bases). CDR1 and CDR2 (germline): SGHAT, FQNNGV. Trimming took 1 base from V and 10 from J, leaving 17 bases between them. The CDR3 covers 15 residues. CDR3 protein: CASSLVRGAMWEQFF. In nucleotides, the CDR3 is TGTGCCAGCAGCTTAGTACGGGGGGCTATGTGGGAGCAGTTCTTC.

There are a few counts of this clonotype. The CDR3 DNA sequence: TGTGCCAGCAGCCAAGATCCGTCTGTGAACACTGAAGCTTTCTTT. Encoded protein: CASSQDPSVNTEAFF. The rearrangement links TRBV3-1 to TRBJ1-1; D gene ambiguous. The length of the CDR3 is 15 residues. Germline V gives CDR1 LGHDT, CDR2 YNNKEL (reference sequence). V lost 0 bases, J lost 0 bases, and 8 bases lay in between.

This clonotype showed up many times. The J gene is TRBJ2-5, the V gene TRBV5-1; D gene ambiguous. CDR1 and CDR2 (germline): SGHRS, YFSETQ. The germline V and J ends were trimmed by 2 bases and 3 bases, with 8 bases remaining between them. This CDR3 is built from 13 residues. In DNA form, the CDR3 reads TGCGCCAGCAGCTTCGGCACCGAAGAGACCCAGTACTTC. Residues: CASSFGTEETQYF.

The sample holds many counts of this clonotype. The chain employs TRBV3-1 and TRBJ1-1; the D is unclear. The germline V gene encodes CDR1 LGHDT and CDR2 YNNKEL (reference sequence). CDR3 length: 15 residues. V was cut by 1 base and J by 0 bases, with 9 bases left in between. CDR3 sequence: CASSQGPGLNTEAFF. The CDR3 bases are TGTGCCAGCAGCCAAGGCCCGGGTTTGAACACTGAAGCTTTCTTT.

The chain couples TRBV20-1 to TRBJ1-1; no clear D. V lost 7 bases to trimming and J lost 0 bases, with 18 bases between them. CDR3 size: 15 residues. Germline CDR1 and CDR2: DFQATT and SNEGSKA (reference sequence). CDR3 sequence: CSVNTETELNTEAFF. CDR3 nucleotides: TGCAGTGTTAACACCGAGACGGAACTGAACACTGAAGCTTTCTTT.

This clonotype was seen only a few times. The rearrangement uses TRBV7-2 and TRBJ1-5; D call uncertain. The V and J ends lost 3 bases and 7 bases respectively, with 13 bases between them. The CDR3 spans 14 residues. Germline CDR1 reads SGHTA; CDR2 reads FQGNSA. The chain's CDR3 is CASSLKVAGQPQHF. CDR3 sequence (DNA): TGTGCCAGCAGCTTGAAGGTGGCGGGCCAGCCCCAGCATTTT.

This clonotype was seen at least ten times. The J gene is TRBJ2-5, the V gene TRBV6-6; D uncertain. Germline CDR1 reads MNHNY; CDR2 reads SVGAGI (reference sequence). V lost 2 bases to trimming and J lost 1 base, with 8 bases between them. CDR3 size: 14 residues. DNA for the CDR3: TGTGCCAGCAGTTACAGACATCTCCAAGAGACCCAGTACTTC. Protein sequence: CASSYRHLQETQYF.

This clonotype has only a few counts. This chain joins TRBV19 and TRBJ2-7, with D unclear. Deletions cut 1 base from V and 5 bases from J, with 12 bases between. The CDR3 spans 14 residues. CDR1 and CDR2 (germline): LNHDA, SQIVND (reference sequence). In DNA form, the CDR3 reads TGTGCCAGTAGTATAGCGATCACTGCCCACGAGCAGTACTTC. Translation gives CASSIAITAHEQYF.

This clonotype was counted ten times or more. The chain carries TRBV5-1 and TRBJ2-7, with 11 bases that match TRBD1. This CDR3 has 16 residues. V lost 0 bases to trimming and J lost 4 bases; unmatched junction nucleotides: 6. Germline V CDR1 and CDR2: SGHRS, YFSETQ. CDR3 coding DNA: TGCGCCAGCAGCTTGGTAGGACAGGGGGCTGGTTACGAGCAGTACTTC. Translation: CASSLVGQGAGYEQYF.

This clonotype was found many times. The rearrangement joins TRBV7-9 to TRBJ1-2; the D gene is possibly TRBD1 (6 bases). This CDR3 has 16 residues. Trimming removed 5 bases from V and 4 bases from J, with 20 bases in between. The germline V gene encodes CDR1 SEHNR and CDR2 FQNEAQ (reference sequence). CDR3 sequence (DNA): TGTGCCAGCAGCCCCCTTGGGGGGGGCCAGAGCTATGGCTACACCTTC. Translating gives CASSPLGGGQSYGYTF.

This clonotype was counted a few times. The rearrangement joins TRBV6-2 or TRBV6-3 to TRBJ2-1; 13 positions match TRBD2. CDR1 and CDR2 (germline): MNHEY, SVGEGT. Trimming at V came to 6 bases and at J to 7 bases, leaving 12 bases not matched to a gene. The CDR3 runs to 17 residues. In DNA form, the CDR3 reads TGTGCCAGCAGCACCCTAACTAGCGGGGGGGCCCGAAATGAGCAGTTCTTC. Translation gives CASSTLTSGGARNEQFF.

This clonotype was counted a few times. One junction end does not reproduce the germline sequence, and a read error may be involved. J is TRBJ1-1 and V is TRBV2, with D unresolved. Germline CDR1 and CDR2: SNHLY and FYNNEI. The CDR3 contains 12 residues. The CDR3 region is CASIEVSPEAFF. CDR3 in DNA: TGTGCCAGCATTGAAGTCTCCCCTGAAGCTTTCTTT.

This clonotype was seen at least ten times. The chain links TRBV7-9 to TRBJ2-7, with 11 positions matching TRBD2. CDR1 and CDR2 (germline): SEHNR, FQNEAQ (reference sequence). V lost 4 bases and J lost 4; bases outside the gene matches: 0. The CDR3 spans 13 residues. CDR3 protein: CASSSSGGYEQYF. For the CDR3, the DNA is TGTGCCAGCAGCTCTAGCGGGGGGTACGAGCAGTACTTC.

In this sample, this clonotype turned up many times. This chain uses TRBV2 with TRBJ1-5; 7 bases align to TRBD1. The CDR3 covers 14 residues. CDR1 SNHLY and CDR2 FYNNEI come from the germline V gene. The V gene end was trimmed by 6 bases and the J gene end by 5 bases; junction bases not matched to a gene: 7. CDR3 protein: CASSGTENDQPQHF. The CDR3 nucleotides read TGTGCCAGCAGCGGGACAGAGAATGATCAGCCCCAGCATTTT.

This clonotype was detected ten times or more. The CDR3 region has the DNA TGTGCCAGCAGCTCCAGCCGCTCCTTGTACCAAGAGACCCAGTACTTC. Protein sequence: CASSSSRSLYQETQYF. This sequence joins TRBV6-5 and TRBJ2-5; D gene unclear. Trimming cost V 6 bases and J 0 bases, with 17 bases left between them. CDR3 size: 16 residues. Germline values: CDR1 MNHEY, CDR2 SVGAGI.

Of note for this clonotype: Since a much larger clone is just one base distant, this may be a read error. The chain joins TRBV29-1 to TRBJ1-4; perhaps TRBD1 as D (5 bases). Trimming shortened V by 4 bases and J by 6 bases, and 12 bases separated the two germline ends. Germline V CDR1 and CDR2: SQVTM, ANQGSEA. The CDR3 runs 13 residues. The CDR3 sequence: CSVGPGRDEKLFF. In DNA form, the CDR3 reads TGCAGCGTTGGCCCAGGGCGTGATGAAAAACTGTTTTTT.

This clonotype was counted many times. CDR3 sequence: CASSRGPPGSGVYYNEQFF. The CDR3 DNA reads TGTGCCAGCAGCCGAGGGCCTCCAGGTAGCGGGGTATACTACAATGAGCAGTTCTTC. The chain has TRBV11-2 and TRBJ2-1; 8 positions agree with TRBD2. The CDR3 is 19 residues long. CDR1 is SGHAT and CDR2 is FQNNGV in the germline V gene. The V segment lost 5 bases and the J segment 3 bases; nucleotides outside the gene matches: 18.

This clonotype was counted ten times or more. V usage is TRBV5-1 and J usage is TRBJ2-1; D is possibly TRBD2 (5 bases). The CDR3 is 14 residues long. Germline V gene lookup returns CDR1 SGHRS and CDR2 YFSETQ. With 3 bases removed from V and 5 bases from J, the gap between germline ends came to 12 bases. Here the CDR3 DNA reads TGCGCCAGCAGCTCTGAGGACTTTAACAATGAGCAGTTCTTC. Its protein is CASSSEDFNNEQFF.

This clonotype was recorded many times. The CDR3 DNA reads TGTGCCAGTAGCAGGATGTCCCAAGCCTACGAGCAGTACTTC. Translation: CASSRMSQAYEQYF. The V and J genes are TRBV7-8 and TRBJ2-7; no firm D call. V lost 9 bases and J lost 2, with 17 bases in between. Germline V gene sequence: CDR1 SGHVS, CDR2 FQNEAQ. CDR3 length equals 14 residues.